Presented here are 4 T cell receptor beta chains from one specimen sequenced in a study of shared clonotypes between healthy human individuals. Profiling relied on immunoSEQ multiplex PCR, and the TCRdb table lists in-frame clones only, not all of them. The table has roughly 640,000 clones, over 65% seen once. Sequencing input: memory CD4+ T cells sorted from blood. Subset here: CD45RA-negative fraction. These receptors came from a woman in her 30s in good health.

This chain links TRBV28 with TRBJ1-2; 8 bases match TRBD1. Germline assignment: CDR1 MDHEN and CDR2 SYDVKM. This CDR3 region has 14 residues. V lost 6 bases to trimming and J lost 1 base; unmatched junction nucleotides: 4. The CDR3 loop is CASRQQGVNYGYTF. CDR3 nucleotide sequence: TGTGCCAGCAGACAACAGGGGGTTAACTATGGCTACACCTTC.

This sequence joins TRBV30 and TRBJ2-4; tentatively, D is TRBD1 or TRBD2 (6 bases each). Trimming shortened V by 4 bases and J by 7 bases, and 17 bases separated the two germline ends. This CDR3 spans 14 amino acids. Looked up from germline, CDR1 is GTSNPN and CDR2 is SVGIG (reference sequence). The CDR3, as DNA: TGTGCCTGGAACCGTATAGGGGGAGGTAACATTCAGTACTTC. Protein: CAWNRIGGGNIQYF.

The chain couples TRBV2 to TRBJ2-5; 9 bases agree with TRBD2. Looked up from germline, CDR1 is SNHLY and CDR2 is FYNNEI. Trimming at V came to 7 bases and at J to 0 bases, leaving 12 bases not matched to a gene. The CDR3 contains 17 residues. CDR3 residues: CASNVGLAGPYQETQYF. The CDR3 DNA reads as TGTGCCAGCAACGTCGGGCTAGCGGGGCCGTACCAAGAGACCCAGTACTTC.

The chain couples TRBV10-3 to TRBJ1-1; TRBD1 matches 8 bases. Unmatched junction bases numbered 4, after V lost 10 bases and J lost 0 bases. Germline lookup yields CDR1 ENHRY and CDR2 SYGVKD. CDR3 size: 13 residues. The CDR3 coding sequence is TGTGCCACATCAGGGGGCATGAACACTGAAGCTTTCTTT. Its translation: CATSGGMNTEAFF.